A single sample gave rise to the 24 T cell receptor beta chains below, sequenced in a study of T-cell reconstitution after alpha-beta-depleted transplantation in children. It was with unique molecular identifiers that the TCRbeta library was prepared. One entry per CDR3 protein, called by TCRdb with MiXCR from the PCR reads. In the table there are around 94,000 distinct CDR3 sequences, under 7% of which are singletons. Material: PBMCs, mostly from graft donor cells, obtained 60 days after TCRalphabeta/CD19-depleted stem cell transplant. The receptors derive from a female patient aged 2-10 years who had a stem cell transplant for Fanconi anemia, so the T cells may come from the graft donor.

This clonotype was counted between two and nine times. This chain connects TRBV5-1 to TRBJ2-3; 9 bases fit TRBD2. Unmatched junction bases numbered 5, after V lost 7 bases and J lost 2 bases. CDR1 and CDR2 from the germline V gene are SGHRS and YFSETQ. The CDR3 has 14 residues. CDR3 sequence: CASAPGLATDTQYF. The CDR3 DNA reads TGCGCCAGCGCTCCGGGACTAGCCACAGATACGCAGTATTTT.

This clonotype was found a few times. V gene TRBV5-1 combines with J gene TRBJ2-1; no definite D call. The CDR3 length is 12 residues. V dropped 0 bases and J dropped 11 bases, with 9 bases sitting between them. CDR1 and CDR2 from the germline V gene are SGHRS and YFSETQ. This CDR3 reads CASSLGAYQQFF. DNA of the CDR3: TGCGCCAGCAGCTTGGGGGCGTATCAGCAGTTCTTC.

This clonotype is classed as medium-sized (0.01 to 0.1%). The chain has TRBV6-5 and TRBJ2-7, with D possibly matching TRBD2 (6 bases). V was trimmed by 6 bases and J by 0 bases, leaving 9 bases between them. This CDR3 has 13 residues. Germline CDR1 reads MNHEY; CDR2 reads SVGAGI. The CDR3 is CASRYGSSYEQYF. CDR3 nucleotides: TGTGCCAGCAGATACGGGAGCTCCTACGAGCAGTACTTC.

This clonotype has a count of ten or more. The chain carries TRBV15 and TRBJ2-4, with 7 bases aligning to TRBD1. CDR3 length: 12 amino acids. Germline CDR1 and CDR2: LNHNV and YYDKDF (reference sequence). V lost 8 bases to trimming and J lost 14 bases; unmatched junction nucleotides: 12. In DNA form, the CDR3 reads TGTGCCACCGGGAATACAGGGGTTGATAAGTACTTC. It codes for CATGNTGVDKYF.

Many counts were recorded for this clonotype. This chain joins TRBV29-1 and TRBJ2-7; D unclear. This CDR3 is built from 13 residues. V was pared by 3 bases and J by 0 bases, with 9 bases between. Per germline, CDR1 SQVTM and CDR2 ANQGSEA. The CDR3 DNA reads TGCAGCGTTGAGCAGGCCTACTCCTACGAGCAGTACTTC. It specifies CSVEQAYSYEQYF.

The chain combines TRBV28 with TRBJ2-3; D uncertain. Trimming took 3 bases from V and 0 from J, leaving 10 bases between them. The CDR3 runs to 15 residues. Germline values: CDR1 MDHEN, CDR2 SYDVKM. In DNA form, the CDR3 reads TGTGCCAGCAGTTTCGAGAGGCCTAGCACAGATACGCAGTATTTT. This codes for CASSFERPSTDTQYF. The entire variable domain, with the rest obtained from reference TRBV28 and TRBJ2-3, is as follows: DVKVTQSSRYLVKRTGEKVFLECVQDMDHENMFWYRQDPGLGLRLIYFSYDVKMKEKGDIPEGYSVSREKKERFSLILESASTNQTSMYLCASSFERPSTDTQYFGPGTRLTVL.

The sample holds many counts of this clonotype. The V and J genes are TRBV30 and TRBJ1-2, with D uncertain. V lost 1 base to trimming and J lost 7 bases, with 10 bases between them. The length of the CDR3 is 12 residues. Germline V CDR1 and CDR2: GTSNPN, SVGIG (reference sequence). The chain's CDR3 is CAWSASVGGYTF. CDR3 nucleotides: TGTGCCTGGAGTGCGTCTGTGGGTGGCTACACCTTC.

This clonotype was seen many times. The rearrangement links TRBV5-1 to TRBJ2-1; D gene unclear. The germline V gene has CDR1 SGHRS and CDR2 YFSETQ. The CDR3 loop spans 13 amino acids. V dropped 1 base and J dropped 5 bases, with 7 bases sitting between them. This CDR3 is CASSLYPNNEQFF. In DNA, the CDR3 is TGCGCCAGCAGCTTGTACCCAAACAATGAGCAGTTCTTC.

This clonotype came up many times. V usage is TRBV7-3 and J usage is TRBJ2-1; perhaps TRBD1 as D (6 bases). V was clipped by 5 bases and J by 5 bases, with 19 bases between them. The germline gives CDR1 SGHTA, CDR2 FQGTGA. CDR3 size: 16 residues. This CDR3 reads CASSTQTGSQHNEQFF. The DNA of the CDR3 is TGTGCCAGCAGCACCCAAACAGGGAGTCAACACAATGAGCAGTTCTTC.

This clonotype was observed many times. This rearrangement joins TRBV6-2 or TRBV6-3 to TRBJ1-2; 9 bases are shared with TRBD1. After removal of 2 bases from V and 4 bases from J, the junction contained 2 bases not matched to a gene. The germline CDR1 and CDR2 sequences are MNHEY and SVGEGT. CDR3 length equals 14 residues. The CDR3 sequence: CASSYRTGVYGYTF. As DNA, the CDR3 is TGTGCCAGCAGTTACCGGACAGGGGTCTATGGCTACACCTTC.

The rearrangement links TRBV20-1 to TRBJ1-2; D is undetermined. Germline V gene sequence: CDR1 DFQATT, CDR2 SNEGSKA (reference sequence). With 2 bases removed from V and 4 bases from J, the gap between germline ends came to 14 bases. The CDR3 sequence is 14 residues long. CDR3 coding DNA: TGCAGTGCTAGAAACCGGGGAATAAGCTATGGCTACACCTTC. Translation: CSARNRGISYGYTF.

This clonotype was detected ten times or more. This sequence joins TRBV5-6 and TRBJ2-1; no firm D call. The CDR3 runs 17 residues. Germline CDR1 reads SGHDT; CDR2 reads YYEEEE. The V end lost 5 bases, the J end lost 5 bases, and 23 bases lay between the germline ends. This CDR3 reads CASSFRPSSTWDNEQFF. CDR3 nucleotides: TGTGCCAGCAGTTTTAGACCCTCCTCAACCTGGGACAATGAGCAGTTCTTC.

The V gene is TRBV4-1, the J gene TRBJ2-1; D unclear. Germline assignment: CDR1 MGHRA and CDR2 YSYEKL. The CDR3 is 17 amino acids. V was pared by 5 bases and J by 7 bases, with 24 bases between. CDR3 residues: CASSGDRAASRANEQFF. The CDR3 DNA reads TGCGCCAGCAGCGGCGACCGGGCCGCCTCAAGGGCGAATGAGCAGTTCTTC.

This clonotype was observed a handful of times. The chain links TRBV5-5 to TRBJ1-6; TRBD1 agrees at 7 bases. Germline V gives CDR1 SGHKS, CDR2 YYEKEE (reference sequence). The CDR3 length is 14 residues. V was clipped by 3 bases and J by 8 bases; unmatched bases: 5. DNA of the CDR3: TGTGCCAGCAGCTGGGACAGACTCTATTCACCCCTCCACTTT. Encoded protein: CASSWDRLYSPLHF. The full variable domain, rest sourced from reference TRBV5-5 and TRBJ1-6, is DAGVTQSPTHLIKTRGQQVTLRCSPISGHKSVSWYQQVLGQGPQFIFQYYEKEERGRGNFPDRFSARQFPNYSSELNVNALLLGDSALYLCASSWDRLYSPLHFGNGTRLTVT.

At least ten counts were recorded for this clonotype. This chain links TRBV4-2 with TRBJ2-3; 7 bases map to TRBD1. CDR1 and CDR2 (germline): LGHNA, YNFKEQ. V shed 4 bases, J shed 5 bases, and the junction held 12 bases outside the gene matches. The length of the CDR3 is 16 residues. The CDR3 sequence is CASSPLRQGSKDTQYF. CDR3 DNA sequence: TGTGCCAGCAGCCCACTTAGACAGGGATCAAAAGATACGCAGTATTTT.

The table lists this clonotype with a few counts. The chain combines TRBV7-9 with TRBJ2-7, with D tentatively TRBD1 or TRBD2 (5 bases each). The CDR3 consists of 13 residues. Germline V gene lookup returns CDR1 SEHNR and CDR2 FQNEAQ (reference sequence). V dropped 5 bases and J dropped 3 bases, with 11 bases sitting between them. CDR3 coding DNA: TGTGCCAGCAGCACGGGACGGGGCTACGAGCAGTACTTC. The encoded protein is CASSTGRGYEQYF. Based on the CDR3 plus reference TRBV7-9 and TRBJ2-7, the full variable domain is DTGVSQNPRHKITKRGQNVTFRCDPISEHNRLYWYRQTLGQGPEFLTYFQNEAQLEKSRLLSDRFSAERPKGSFSTLEIQRTEQGDSAMYLCASSTGRGYEQYFGPGTRLTVT.

This clonotype was counted between two and nine times. The chain couples TRBV9 to TRBJ2-3, with TRBD2 matching over 9 bases. V lost 2 bases and J lost 6; bases outside the gene matches: 4. This CDR3 has 14 amino acids. Germline V gene sequence: CDR1 SGDLS, CDR2 YYNGEE. CDR3 in amino acids: CASSVGGRADTQYF. In nucleotides, the CDR3 is TGTGCCAGCAGCGTGGGCGGGAGGGCGGATACGCAGTATTTT.

This clonotype was seen repeatedly, ten times or more. The CDR3 DNA follows: TGCAGTGCGTTTAGCGGGGCCTACAATGAGCAGTTCTTC. Translation gives CSAFSGAYNEQFF. This rearrangement joins TRBV20-1 to TRBJ2-1; 8 positions match TRBD2. The length of the CDR3 is 13 residues. After removal of 6 bases from V and 2 bases from J, the junction contained 3 bases not matched to a gene. Germline-derived CDR1 and CDR2 are DFQATT and SNEGSKA (reference sequence).

The rearrangement links TRBV28 to TRBJ1-4, with D maybe TRBD1 (6 bases). V was pared by 10 bases and J by 0 bases, with 15 bases between. This CDR3 contains 15 residues. From germline, CDR1 is MDHEN and CDR2 SYDVKM. The CDR3 nucleotides read TGTGCCACCGGACAGATGGGGGCAACTAATGAAAAACTGTTTTTT. Translation gives CATGQMGATNEKLFF.

This chain joins TRBV29-1 and TRBJ1-2; D is unresolved. With 3 bases removed from V and 9 bases from J, the gap between germline ends came to 20 bases. This CDR3 is built from 14 residues. The germline V gene encodes CDR1 SQVTM and CDR2 ANQGSEA. The CDR3 sequence is CSVDYTADVSSYTF. The CDR3 DNA is TGCAGCGTTGATTACACGGCCGACGTTTCGAGCTACACCTTC. The full variable domain, rest sourced from reference TRBV29-1 and TRBJ1-2, is SAVISQKPSRDICQRGTSLTIQCQVDSQVTMMFWYRQQPGQSLTLIATANQGSEATYESGFVIDKFPISRPNLTFSTLTVSNMSPEDSSIYLCSVDYTADVSSYTFGSGTRLTVV.

This clonotype was seen a handful of times. This chain uses TRBV6-5 with TRBJ2-2, with 8 bases identical to TRBD2. The CDR3 has 15 amino acids. With V trimmed by 2 bases and J by 4 bases, 3 bases remained unmatched. Germline V CDR1 and CDR2: MNHEY, SVGAGI. Written as DNA, the CDR3 is TGTGCCAGCAGTTACAAACGGGGGGGCACCGGGGAGCTGTTTTTT. Translated, it gives CASSYKRGGTGELFF.

The chain combines TRBV6-5 with TRBJ1-2, with 7 nucleotides matching TRBD1. J gave up 7 bases and V 3 bases, and 5 bases lay outside the gene matches. The germline V gene encodes CDR1 MNHEY and CDR2 SVGAGI. The CDR3 loop spans 13 amino acids. The CDR3 spells CASSYIQGIGYTF. The CDR3 coding sequence is TGTGCCAGCAGTTATATACAGGGGATTGGCTACACCTTC.

This clonotype was seen many times. Here the CDR3 DNA reads TGTGCCAGCAGCGTAGCGGGACGCTACAATGAGCAGTTCTTC. Its protein product is CASSVAGRYNEQFF. The rearrangement uses TRBV9 and TRBJ2-1, with D perhaps assigned TRBD1 or TRBD2 (5 bases each). Trimming left V 0 bases short and J 3 bases short, with 7 bases between. Germline V gene data show CDR1 as SGDLS and CDR2 as YYNGEE. The CDR3 length is 14 residues.

Only a few counts were recorded for this clonotype. This chain connects TRBV7-9 to TRBJ2-7; 8 positions agree with TRBD2. The germline V gene encodes CDR1 SEHNR and CDR2 FQNEAQ (reference sequence). The CDR3 runs 15 residues. V shed 6 bases, J shed 0 bases, and the junction held 7 bases outside the gene matches. CDR3 nucleotide sequence: TGTGCCAGCAGTCAAGGACTAGCCAACTCCTACGAGCAGTACTTC. As protein: CASSQGLANSYEQYF.